This TCR beta chain comes out of a study of cytomegalovirus exposure and HLA in healthy donors. Study findings and constraints: Several of the most significant clusters appeared, in a later analysis, to be linked to common viral pathogens.

Each donor was healthy, and each was a bone marrow donor. The table lists this clone with a few counts. Its antigen is still unknown. This PCR relied on a set of 60 Vbeta primers and 13 Jbeta primers. Some clones are missing from TCRdb's copy, which holds only in-frame ones; the method was immunoSEQ multiplex PCR. Of about 130,000 clones in the sample, about 73% are singletons; the top ten hold roughly 6%. Trimming stripped 8 bases from V and 8 bases from J, with 12 bases between. Per the germline V gene, CDR1 is MNHEY and CDR2 is SMNVEV (reference sequence). This CDR3 region has 12 residues. V usage is TRBV27 and J usage is TRBJ1-4; tentative D call: TRBD1 (5 bases). What was sequenced was PBMCs. The clonotype originates from a woman in her 50s in good health and CMV-seropositive. The CDR3 reads CASGAGGEKLFF. The CDR3 DNA is TGTGCCAGCGGGGCCGGAGGGGAAAAACTGTTTTTT.